Sequencing of this T cell receptor (beta chain) was carried out in a study of CD4 T cell repertoires and nickel (dated by TCRdb to 2018 to 2021). The germline V end is reduced by 7 bases and the J end by 4 bases; junction bases left unmatched: 6. There are 13 amino acids in the CDR3, from cysteine to phenylalanine inclusive. Just CDR3 DNA is preserved here, 39 bases in frame from base 1. According to the germline V gene, CDR1 reads SQVTM and CDR2 reads ANQGSEA. The method behind the library was RT-PCR. Sequencing relied on an Illumina MiSeq. The public reads were reanalyzed by TCRdb: fastp trimming at Q25, MiXCR alignment, in-frame beta chains only. Identical CDR3 proteins give one entry, which carries the most common genes and DNA. The sample table shows approximately 180 distinct CDR3 sequences, and roughly three fifths are seen once. The top ten hold around 56% of the sample. Remarks on this clonotype: It lacks a known antigen. No qualities accompany the bases; no much larger clone lies one base away.

The V and J genes are TRBV29-1 and TRBJ2-2; the junction holds 7 bases that match TRBD2. This TCR was recovered from a human donor in a nickel allergy study, with or without nickel allergy (not recorded which). It is not recorded whether this sample comes from one donor or several. Source material: CD4+ T cells from blood, not recorded whether cultured. The CDR3 reads CSGRGVGTGELFF. DNA sequence: TGCAGCGGTCGGGGGGTGGGCACCGGGGAGCTGTTTTTT.